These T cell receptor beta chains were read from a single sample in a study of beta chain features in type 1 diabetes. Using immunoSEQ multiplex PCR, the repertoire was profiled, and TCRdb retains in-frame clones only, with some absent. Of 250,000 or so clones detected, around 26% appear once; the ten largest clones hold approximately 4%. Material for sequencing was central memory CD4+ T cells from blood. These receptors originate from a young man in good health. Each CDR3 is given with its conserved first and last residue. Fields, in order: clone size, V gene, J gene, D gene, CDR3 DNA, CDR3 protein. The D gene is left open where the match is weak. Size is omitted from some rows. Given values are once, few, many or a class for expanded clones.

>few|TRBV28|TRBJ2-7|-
TGTGCCAGCAGTTTCCCCGGGGATTCCTACGAGCAGTACTTC
CASSFPGDSYEQYF
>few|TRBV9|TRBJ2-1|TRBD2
TGTGCCAGCAGTTTTACTCTAGCGGGGAACTACAATGAGCAGTTCTTC
CASSFTLAGNYNEQFF
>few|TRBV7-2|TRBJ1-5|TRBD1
TGTGCCAGCAGCGAAGGGACAGGGGGACGGCAGCCCCAGCATTTT
CASSEGTGGRQPQHF
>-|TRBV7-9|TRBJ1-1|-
TGTGCCAGCAGCTCCTCCGGGACCGGGGACACTGAAGCTTTCTTT
CASSSSGTGDTEAFF
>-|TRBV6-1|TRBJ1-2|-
TGTGCCAGCACGGATCTCCCAACTAACTATGGCTACACCTTC
CASTDLPTNYGYTF
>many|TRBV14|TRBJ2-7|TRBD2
TGTGCCAGCAGCCAAGGACTAGCGGGAGTCCCCTCCTACGAGCAGTACTTC
CASSQGLAGVPSYEQYF
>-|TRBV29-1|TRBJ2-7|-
TGCAGCGTTGGTAAGGGCCCCTACGAGCAGTACTTC
CSVGKGPYEQYF
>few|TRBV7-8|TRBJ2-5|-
TGTGCCAGCAGCCCAACCCAAGAGACCCAGTACTTC
CASSPTQETQYF
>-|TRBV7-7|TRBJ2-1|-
TGTGCCAGCAGCCCTCGGGACTTCAATGAGCAGTTCTTC
CASSPRDFNEQFF
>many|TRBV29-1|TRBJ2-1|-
TGCAGCGTTGAGTTACGCAATGAGCAGTTCTTC
CSVELRNEQFF
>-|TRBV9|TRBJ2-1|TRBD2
TGTGCCAGCAGCGTAGCGGCTAGCGGGTTCAACAATGAGCAGTTCTTC
CASSVAASGFNNEQFF
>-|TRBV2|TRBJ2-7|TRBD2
TGTGCCAGCAGTTATAGCGGGAGCGAGCAGTACTTC
CASSYSGSEQYF
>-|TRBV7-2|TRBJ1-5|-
TGTGCCAGCAGCTTATTAGGGGACCAGCCCCAGCATTTT
CASSLLGDQPQHF
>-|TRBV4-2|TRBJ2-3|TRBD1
TGTGCCAGCAGCCAATCTTCCGGGACAGACACAGATACGCAGTATTTT
CASSQSSGTDTDTQYF
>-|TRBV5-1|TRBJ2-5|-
TGCGCCAGCAGCTTGGGGACAAAAGCACAAGAGACCCAGTACTTC
CASSLGTKAQETQYF
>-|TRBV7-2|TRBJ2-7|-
TGTGCCAGCAGCCTCGTTCACCCTTACGAGCAGTACTTC
CASSLVHPYEQYF
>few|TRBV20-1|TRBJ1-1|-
TGCAGTGCCAAGGTGAACACTGAAGCTTTCTTT
CSAKVNTEAFF
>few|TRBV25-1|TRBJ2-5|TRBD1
TGTGCCAGCAGTGAATGGCTGGCAGGGGGCACAGAGACCCAGTACTTC
CASSEWLAGGTETQYF
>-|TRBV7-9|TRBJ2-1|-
TGTGCCAGCAGCCCCGACGTCCGCGAGCAGTTCTTC
CASSPDVREQFF
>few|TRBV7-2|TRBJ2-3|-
TGTGCCAGCAGTGTGTCGGGGACCACAGATACGCAGTATTTT
CASSVSGTTDTQYF
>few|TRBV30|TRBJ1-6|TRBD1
TGTGCCTGGGATAAAACCGGGACAGCAAATTCACCCCTCCACTTT
CAWDKTGTANSPLHF
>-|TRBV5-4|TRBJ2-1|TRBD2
TGTGCCAGCAGCTCCCCGGGGAGGGATGAGCAGTTCTTC
CASSSPGRDEQFF
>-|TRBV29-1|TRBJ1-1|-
TGCAGCGTCAAGGACACTATGAACACTGAAGCTTTCTTT
CSVKDTMNTEAFF
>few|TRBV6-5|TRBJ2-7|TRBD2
TGTGCCAGCAGTCGTAGCGGGAGGGCAAACGAGCAGTACTTC
CASSRSGRANEQYF
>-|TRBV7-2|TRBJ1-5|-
TGTGCCAGCAGCTTAGACACGGGGAGTCAGCCCCAGCATTTT
CASSLDTGSQPQHF
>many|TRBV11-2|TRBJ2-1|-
TGTGCCAGCAGCCGTAGCGGCCTCTCCTACAATGAGCAGTTCTTC
CASSRSGLSYNEQFF
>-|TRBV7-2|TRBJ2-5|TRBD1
TGTGCCAGCAGCCCACCTCGGACAGGGGGCGTCGAGACCCAGTACTTC
CASSPPRTGGVETQYF
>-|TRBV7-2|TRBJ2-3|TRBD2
TGTGCCAGCAGCACCCAGGGCGGGAGATCCACAGATACGCAGTATTTT
CASSTQGGRSTDTQYF
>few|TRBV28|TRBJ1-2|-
TGTGCCAGCAGTTTCCCGGACCCCGCATATGGCTACACCTTC
CASSFPDPAYGYTF
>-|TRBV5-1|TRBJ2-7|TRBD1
TGCGCCAGCAGCGGAGGACAGGACGGTTCCTACGAGCAGTACTTC
CASSGGQDGSYEQYF
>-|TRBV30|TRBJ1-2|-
TGTGCCTGGAGTGGGCAGGGGAGGAACTATGGCTACACCTTC
CAWSGQGRNYGYTF
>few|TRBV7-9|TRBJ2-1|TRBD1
TGTGCCAGCCTCAGGGACAGGGGGTATGAGCAGTTCTTC
CASLRDRGYEQFF
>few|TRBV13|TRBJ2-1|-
TGTGCCAGCAGCTTACAGGGACTGACTTTAGATGAGCAGTTCTTC
CASSLQGLTLDEQFF
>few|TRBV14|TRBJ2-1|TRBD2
TGTGCCAGCAGCCAGAGACTAGCGGGGTTCTACAATGAGCAGTTCTTC
CASSQRLAGFYNEQFF
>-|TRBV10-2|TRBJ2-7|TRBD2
TGCGCCAGCAGGTCTAGCGGGAGTCCTTCTCCCTACGAGCAGTACTTC
CASRSSGSPSPYEQYF
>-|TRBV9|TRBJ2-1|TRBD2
TGTGCCAGCAGCGAGGGGGAGTGGACTAGCGGGAGATACAATGAGCAGTTCTTC
CASSEGEWTSGRYNEQFF
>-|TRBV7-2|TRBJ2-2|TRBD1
TGTGCCAGCAGCCAGGAGACAGGGCCCGGGGAGCTGTTTTTT
CASSQETGPGELFF
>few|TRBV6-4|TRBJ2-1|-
TGTGCCAGCAGTGACTCAGCGGGCTCCTACAATGAGCAGTTCTTC
CASSDSAGSYNEQFF
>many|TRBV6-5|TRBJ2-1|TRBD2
TGTGCCAGCAGTTACTCGAGCACTAGCGGGAGGCATGAGCAGTTCTTC
CASSYSSTSGRHEQFF
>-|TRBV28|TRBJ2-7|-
TGTGCCATCCACGAGCAGTACTTC
CAIHEQYF
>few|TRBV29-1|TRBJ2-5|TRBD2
TGCAGCGTTGAAGGGGGTGGGGGGGCCCAGTACTTC
CSVEGGGGAQYF
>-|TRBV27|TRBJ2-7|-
TGTGCCAGCAGTTTTTCGGGAGTCAACGAGCAGTACTTC
CASSFSGVNEQYF
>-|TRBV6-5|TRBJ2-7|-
TGTGCCAGCAGCCTAAGACACCTTAGCTCCTACGAGCAGTACTTC
CASSLRHLSSYEQYF
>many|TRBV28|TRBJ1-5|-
TGTGCCAGCAGTTCTGTCCGACAGGACCAGCCCCAGCATTTT
CASSSVRQDQPQHF
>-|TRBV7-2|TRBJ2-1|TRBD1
TGTGCCAGCAGCCCGGACAGGACCTACAATGAGCAGTTCTTC
CASSPDRTYNEQFF
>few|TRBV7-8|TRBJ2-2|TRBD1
TGTGCCAGCAGCTTAAACGGACAGGGGAACGCCGGGGAGCTGTTTTTT
CASSLNGQGNAGELFF
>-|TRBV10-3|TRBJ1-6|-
TGTGCCATCAGTGAGTCTTATGCTTGGCTGGGATCACCCCTCCACTTT
CAISESYAWLGSPLHF
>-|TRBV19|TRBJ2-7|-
TGTGCCAGTAGTATCCAAGGGACTGGCGACTACGAGCAGTACTTC
CASSIQGTGDYEQYF
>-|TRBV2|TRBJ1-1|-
TGTGCCAGCAGTGAAGCGAGGACCCCGAACACTGAAGCTTTCTTT
CASSEARTPNTEAFF
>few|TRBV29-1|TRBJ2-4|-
TGCAGCGTTGGGGGGGACACTTTTAAAAACATTCAGTACTTC
CSVGGDTFKNIQYF